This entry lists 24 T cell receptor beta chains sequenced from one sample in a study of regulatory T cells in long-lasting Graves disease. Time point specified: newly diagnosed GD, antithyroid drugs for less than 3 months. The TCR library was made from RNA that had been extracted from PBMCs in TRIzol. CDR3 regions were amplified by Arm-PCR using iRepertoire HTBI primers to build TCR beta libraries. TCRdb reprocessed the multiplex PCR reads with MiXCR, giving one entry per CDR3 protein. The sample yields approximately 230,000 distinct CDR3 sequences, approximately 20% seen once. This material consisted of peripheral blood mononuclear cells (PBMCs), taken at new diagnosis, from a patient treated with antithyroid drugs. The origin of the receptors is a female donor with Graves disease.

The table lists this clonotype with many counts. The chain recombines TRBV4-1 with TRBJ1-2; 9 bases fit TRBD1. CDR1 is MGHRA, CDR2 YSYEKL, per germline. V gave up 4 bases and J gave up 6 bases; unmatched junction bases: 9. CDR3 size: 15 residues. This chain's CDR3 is CASSPTDRGSDGYTF. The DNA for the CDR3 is TGCGCCAGCAGCCCTACAGACAGGGGGAGCGATGGCTACACCTTC.

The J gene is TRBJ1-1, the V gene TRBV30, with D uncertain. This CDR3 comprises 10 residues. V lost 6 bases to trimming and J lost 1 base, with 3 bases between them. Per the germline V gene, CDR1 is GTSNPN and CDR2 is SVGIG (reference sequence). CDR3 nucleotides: TGTGCCTGCGCGAACACTGAAGCTTTCTTT. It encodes CACANTEAFF. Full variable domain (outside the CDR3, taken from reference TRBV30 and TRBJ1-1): SQTIHQWPATLVQPVGSPLSLECTVEGTSNPNLYWYRQAAGRGLQLLFYSVGIGQISSEVPQNLSASRPQDRQFILSSKKLLLSDSGFYLCACANTEAFFGQGTRLTVV.

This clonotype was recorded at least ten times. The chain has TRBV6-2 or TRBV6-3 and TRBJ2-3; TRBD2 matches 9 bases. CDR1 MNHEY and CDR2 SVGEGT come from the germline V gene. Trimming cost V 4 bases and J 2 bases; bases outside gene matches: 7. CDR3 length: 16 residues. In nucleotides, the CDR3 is TGTGCCAGCAGTTCCCGTGGGACTAGCAACACAGATACGCAGTATTTT. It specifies CASSSRGTSNTDTQYF.

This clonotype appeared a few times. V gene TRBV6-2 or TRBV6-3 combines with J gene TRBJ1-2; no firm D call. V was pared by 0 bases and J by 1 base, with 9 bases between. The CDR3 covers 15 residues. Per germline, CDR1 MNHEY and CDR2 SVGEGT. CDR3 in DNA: TGTGCCAGCAGTTACTCGCCGGGGAATAACTATGGCTACACCTTC. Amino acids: CASSYSPGNNYGYTF.

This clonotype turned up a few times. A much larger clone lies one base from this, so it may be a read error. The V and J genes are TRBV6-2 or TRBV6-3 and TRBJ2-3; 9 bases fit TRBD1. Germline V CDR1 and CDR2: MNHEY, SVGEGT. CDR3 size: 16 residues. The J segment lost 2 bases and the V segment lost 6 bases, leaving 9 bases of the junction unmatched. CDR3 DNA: TGTGCCAGCAGATCACAGGGGGCGGTTGACACAGATACGCAGTATTTT. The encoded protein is CASRSQGAVDTDTQYF.

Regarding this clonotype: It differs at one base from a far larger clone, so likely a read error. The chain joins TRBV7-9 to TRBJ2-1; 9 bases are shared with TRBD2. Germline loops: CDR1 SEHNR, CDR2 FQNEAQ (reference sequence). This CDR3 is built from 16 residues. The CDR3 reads CASSFTAGGSYNEQSF. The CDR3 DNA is TGTGCCAGCAGCTTCACAGCGGGAGGCTCCTACAATGAGCAGTCCTTC.

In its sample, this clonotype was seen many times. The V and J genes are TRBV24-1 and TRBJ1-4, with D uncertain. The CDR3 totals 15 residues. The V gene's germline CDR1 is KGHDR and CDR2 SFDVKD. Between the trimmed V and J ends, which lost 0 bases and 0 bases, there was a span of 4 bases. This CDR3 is CATSDLPATNEKLFF. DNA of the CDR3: TGTGCCACCAGTGATTTGCCAGCAACTAATGAAAAACTGTTTTTT.

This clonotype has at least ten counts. The CDR3: CASSLEAGVLGETQYF. CDR3 coding DNA: TGTGCCAGCAGCTTGGAGGCGGGAGTTCTAGGAGAGACCCAGTACTTC. The chain couples TRBV7-2 to TRBJ2-5, with TRBD2 identical over 7 bases. From germline, CDR1 is SGHTA and CDR2 FQGNSA. The ends lost 3 bases at V and 4 bases at J; junction bases unmatched: 11. CDR3 length: 16 residues.

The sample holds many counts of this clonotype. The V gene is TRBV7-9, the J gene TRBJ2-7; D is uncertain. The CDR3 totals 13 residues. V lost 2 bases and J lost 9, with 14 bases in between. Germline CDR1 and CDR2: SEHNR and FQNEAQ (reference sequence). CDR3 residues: CASSLSELRAQYF. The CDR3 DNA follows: TGTGCCAGCAGCTTATCAGAACTACGAGCGCAGTACTTC.

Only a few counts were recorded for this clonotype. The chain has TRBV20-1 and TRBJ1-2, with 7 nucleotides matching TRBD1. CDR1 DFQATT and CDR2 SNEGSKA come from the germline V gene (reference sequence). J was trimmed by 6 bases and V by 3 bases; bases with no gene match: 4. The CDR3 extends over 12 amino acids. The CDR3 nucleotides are TGCAGTGCTAGGGGACAGCACGATGGCTACACCTTC. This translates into CSARGQHDGYTF.

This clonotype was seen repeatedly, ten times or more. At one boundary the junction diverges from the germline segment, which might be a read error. CDR3 in amino acids: CASSLTALNAEAFF. The CDR3 DNA sequence: TGTGCCAGCAGTTTAACAGCTCTGAACGCTGAAGCTTTCTTT. The V and J genes are TRBV12-3 or TRBV12-4 and TRBJ1-1; no clear D gene. The CDR3 sequence is 14 residues long.

CDR3 DNA sequence: TGCGCCAGCAGCGAAAGAACAGACCCAGATACGCAGTATTTT. Residues: CASSERTDPDTQYF. The chain combines TRBV10-1 with TRBJ2-3; D unresolved. The CDR3 is 14 residues long. Trimming left V 6 bases short and J 4 bases short, with 14 bases between. Germline loops: CDR1 WNHNN, CDR2 SYGVQD (reference sequence).

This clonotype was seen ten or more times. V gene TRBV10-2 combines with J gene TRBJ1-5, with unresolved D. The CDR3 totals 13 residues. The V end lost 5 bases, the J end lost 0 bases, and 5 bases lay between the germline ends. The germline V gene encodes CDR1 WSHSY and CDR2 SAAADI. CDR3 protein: CASSMGSNQPQHF. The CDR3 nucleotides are TGCGCCAGCAGTATGGGTAGCAATCAGCCCCAGCATTTT.

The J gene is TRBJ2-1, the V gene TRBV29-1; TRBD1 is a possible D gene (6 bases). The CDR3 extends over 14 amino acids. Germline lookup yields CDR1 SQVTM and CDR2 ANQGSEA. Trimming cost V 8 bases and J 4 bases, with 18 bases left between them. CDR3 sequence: CSTRRDIDYNEQFF. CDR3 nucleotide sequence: TGCAGCACCCGCCGGGACATAGATTACAATGAGCAGTTCTTC.

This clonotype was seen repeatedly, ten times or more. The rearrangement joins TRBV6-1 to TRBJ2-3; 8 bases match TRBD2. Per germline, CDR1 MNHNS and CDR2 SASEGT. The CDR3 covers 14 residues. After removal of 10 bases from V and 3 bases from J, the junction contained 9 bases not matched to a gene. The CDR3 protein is CATKSGSGTDTQYF. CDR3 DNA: TGTGCCACCAAGAGCGGGAGTGGAACAGATACGCAGTATTTT.

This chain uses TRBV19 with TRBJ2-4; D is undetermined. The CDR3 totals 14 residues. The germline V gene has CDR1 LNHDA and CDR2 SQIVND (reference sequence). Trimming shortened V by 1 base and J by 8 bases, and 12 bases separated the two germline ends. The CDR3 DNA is TGTGCCAGTAGTATAGCTGGTTCCGCATACATTCAGTACTTC. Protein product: CASSIAGSAYIQYF.

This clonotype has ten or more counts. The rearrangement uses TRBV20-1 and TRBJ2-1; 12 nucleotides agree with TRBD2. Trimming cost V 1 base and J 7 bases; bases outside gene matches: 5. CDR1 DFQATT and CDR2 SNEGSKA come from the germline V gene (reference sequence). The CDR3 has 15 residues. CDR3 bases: TGCAGTGCTAGAGGTTCGACTAGCGGGAGTAATGAGCAGTTCTTC. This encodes CSARGSTSGSNEQFF.

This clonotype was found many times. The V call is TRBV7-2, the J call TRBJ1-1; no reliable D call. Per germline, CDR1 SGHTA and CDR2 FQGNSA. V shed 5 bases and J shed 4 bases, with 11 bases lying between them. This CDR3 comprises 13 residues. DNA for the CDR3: TGTGCCAGCAGCCAACAGAGGCTCACTGAAGCTTTCTTT. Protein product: CASSQQRLTEAFF.

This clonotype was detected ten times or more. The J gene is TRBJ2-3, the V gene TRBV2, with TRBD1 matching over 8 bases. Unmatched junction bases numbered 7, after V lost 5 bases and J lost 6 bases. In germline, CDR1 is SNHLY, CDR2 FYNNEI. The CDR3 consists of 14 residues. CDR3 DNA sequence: TGTGCCAGCAGTTCGACAGGGGTGGGGGATACGCAGTATTTT. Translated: CASSSTGVGDTQYF.

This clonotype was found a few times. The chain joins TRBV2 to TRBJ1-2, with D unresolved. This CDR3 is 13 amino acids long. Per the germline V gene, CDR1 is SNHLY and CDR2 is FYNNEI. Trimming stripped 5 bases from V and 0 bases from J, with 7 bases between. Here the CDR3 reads CASSLSANYGYTF. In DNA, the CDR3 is TGTGCCAGCAGTCTTAGTGCTAACTATGGCTACACCTTC.

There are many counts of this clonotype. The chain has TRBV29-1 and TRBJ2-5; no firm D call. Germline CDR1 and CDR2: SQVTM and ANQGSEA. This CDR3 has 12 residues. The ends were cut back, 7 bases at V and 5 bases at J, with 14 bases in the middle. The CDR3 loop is CSADPQRETQYF. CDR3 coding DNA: TGCAGCGCCGACCCACAGAGGGAGACCCAGTACTTC.

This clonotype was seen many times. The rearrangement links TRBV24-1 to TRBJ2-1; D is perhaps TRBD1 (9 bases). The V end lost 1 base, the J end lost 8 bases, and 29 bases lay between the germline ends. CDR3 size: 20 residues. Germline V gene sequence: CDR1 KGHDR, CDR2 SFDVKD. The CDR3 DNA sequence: TGTGCCACCAGTGATTTCCCCGGGACAGGGCAAGGACTAGCCGTCGATGAGCAGTTCTTC. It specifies CATSDFPGTGQGLAVDEQFF.

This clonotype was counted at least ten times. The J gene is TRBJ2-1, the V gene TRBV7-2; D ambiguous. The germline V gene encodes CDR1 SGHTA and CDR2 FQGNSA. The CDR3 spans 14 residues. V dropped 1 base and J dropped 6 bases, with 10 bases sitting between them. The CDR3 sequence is CASSLVTILNEQFF. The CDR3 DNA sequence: TGTGCCAGCAGCTTAGTTACTATTCTCAATGAGCAGTTCTTC.

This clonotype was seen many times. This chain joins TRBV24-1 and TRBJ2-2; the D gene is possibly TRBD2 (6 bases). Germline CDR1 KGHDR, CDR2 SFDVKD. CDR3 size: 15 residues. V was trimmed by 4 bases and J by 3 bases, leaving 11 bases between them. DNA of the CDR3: TGTGCCACCAGTGAGGAGGGAGGATACACCGGGGAGCTGTTTTTT. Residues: CATSEEGGYTGELFF.